The rows below give T cell receptor beta chains drawn from one sample of a study of T cell responses to AZD1222 COVID-19 vaccine. The protocol was immunoSEQ multiplex PCR, while the TCRdb copy is restricted to in-frame clones and leaves out a portion. The sample records about 73,000 clones, about 87% being singletons. Source: peripheral blood, taken on day 0 of AZD1222 vaccination. Every receptor here comes from an adult in good health. CDR3s include the opening cysteine and the closing phenylalanine or tryptophan. Fields, in order: CDR3 protein, CDR3 DNA, V gene, D gene, clone size, J gene. D genes are given only for firm matches. Some rows have no size entry. The others give once, few or many, or a class for an expanded clone.

CDR3 protein: CASSPRTSEPRGELFF
CDR3 DNA: TGTGCCAGCTCACCTAGGACTAGCGAGCCCAGGGGGGAGCTGTTTTTT
V gene: TRBV18
D gene: TRBD2
clone size: NA
J gene: TRBJ2-2

CDR3 protein: CASTITLTGANTGELFF
CDR3 DNA: TGTGCCAGCACAATAACCCTGACAGGCGCGAACACCGGGGAGCTGTTTTTT
V gene: TRBV3-1/TRBV3-2
D gene: NA
clone size: large
J gene: TRBJ2-2

CDR3 protein: CSASREGANTEAFF
CDR3 DNA: TGCAGTGCTAGTCGCGAGGGGGCTAACACTGAAGCTTTCTTT
V gene: TRBV20-1
D gene: TRBD1
clone size: NA
J gene: TRBJ1-1

CDR3 protein: CASSQEARPPSGNTIYF
CDR3 DNA: TGCGCCAGCAGCCAAGAGGCCCGTCCACCCTCTGGAAACACCATATATTTT
V gene: TRBV4-1
D gene: NA
clone size: NA
J gene: TRBJ1-3

CDR3 protein: CASSQGGGSEKLFF
CDR3 DNA: TGTGCCAGCAGCCAAGGGGGGGGCAGTGAAAAACTGTTTTTT
V gene: TRBV3-1/TRBV3-2
D gene: NA
clone size: NA
J gene: TRBJ1-4

CDR3 protein: CASSIRRGGMETQYF
CDR3 DNA: TGTGCCAGTAGTATCCGGCGGGGGGGCATGGAGACCCAGTACTTC
V gene: TRBV19
D gene: TRBD2
clone size: NA
J gene: TRBJ2-5

CDR3 protein: CASSLAPRTLNQPQHF
CDR3 DNA: TGTGCCAGCAGCTTAGCTCCCCGGACACTCAATCAGCCCCAGCATTTT
V gene: TRBV7-2
D gene: NA
clone size: NA
J gene: TRBJ1-5

CDR3 protein: CAISEPDRQETQYF
CDR3 DNA: TGTGCCATCAGTGAGCCTGACAGGCAAGAGACCCAGTACTTC
V gene: TRBV10-3
D gene: NA
clone size: NA
J gene: TRBJ2-5

CDR3 protein: CASSPVDPTEGYTF
CDR3 DNA: TGTGCCAGCAGCCCAGTGGACCCGACAGAAGGCTACACCTTC
V gene: TRBV5-4
D gene: NA
clone size: NA
J gene: TRBJ1-2

CDR3 protein: CASSEGVSEQYF
CDR3 DNA: TGTGCCAGCAGTGAGGGAGTTAGCGAGCAGTACTTC
V gene: TRBV2
D gene: NA
clone size: NA
J gene: TRBJ2-7

CDR3 protein: CASSQDMVYGYTF
CDR3 DNA: TGTGCCAGCAGCCAAGACATGGTCTATGGCTACACCTTC
V gene: TRBV3-1/TRBV3-2
D gene: NA
clone size: NA
J gene: TRBJ1-2

CDR3 protein: CASRVSTWAGDAYEQFF
CDR3 DNA: TGTGCCAGCAGAGTATCTACCTGGGCAGGGGATGCCTATGAGCAGTTCTTC
V gene: TRBV28
D gene: NA
clone size: few
J gene: TRBJ2-1

CDR3 protein: CASSQDTGLGYGYTF
CDR3 DNA: TGCGCCAGCAGCCAAGATACAGGGCTTGGCTATGGCTACACCTTC
V gene: TRBV4-1
D gene: NA
clone size: NA
J gene: TRBJ1-2

CDR3 protein: CASTLMWRGYTF
CDR3 DNA: TGTGCCAGCACTCTAATGTGGCGTGGCTACACCTTC
V gene: TRBV3-1/TRBV3-2
D gene: NA
clone size: NA
J gene: TRBJ1-2

CDR3 protein: CASRVWSTEAFF
CDR3 DNA: TGTGCCAGCAGGGTTTGGAGCACTGAAGCTTTCTTT
V gene: TRBV6-5
D gene: NA
clone size: NA
J gene: TRBJ1-1

CDR3 protein: CASSIQESYNEQFF
CDR3 DNA: TGTGCCAGTAGTATCCAGGAATCCTACAATGAGCAGTTCTTC
V gene: TRBV19
D gene: NA
clone size: NA
J gene: TRBJ2-1

CDR3 protein: CASRDSFGSNQPQHF
CDR3 DNA: TGTGCCAGCCGCGACTCATTCGGTAGCAATCAGCCCCAGCATTTT
V gene: TRBV19
D gene: NA
clone size: NA
J gene: TRBJ1-5